Listed here are 9 T cell receptor beta chains from one sample, sequenced in a study of T cell clonality in common variable immunodeficiency. General study findings and limits: Reportedly, TCR beta sequences from common variable immunodeficiency showed fewer deletions and N-nucleotide insertions.

TCRdb keeps only in-frame clones here, not all; method: immunoSEQ multiplex PCR. Observed in the sample are just under 20,000 clones, none of them singletons. For these receptors, no antigen is known. Input material: peripheral blood mononuclear cells. These TCRs come from a human donor with common variable immunodeficiency.

Many counts were recorded for this clone. The CDR3 is cut off 3 residues early in the read; its end comes from the germline J gene. The chain employs TRBV14 and TRBJ2-5; D gene uncertain. Germline loops: CDR1 SGHDN, CDR2 FVKESK. V was clipped by 1 base and J by 1 base, with 13 bases between them. The length of the CDR3 is 16 residues. The sequenced part of the CDR3 DNA is TGTGCCAGCAGCCAAGGGAGAGTAGGGTCCCAAGAGACC. Protein: CASSQGRVGSQET. The complete CDR3 reads CASSQGRVGSQETQYF.

In this sample, this clone turned up a few times. The CDR3 end falls 3 residues outside the read, so it is completed with the germline J gene. The chain couples TRBV11-2 to TRBJ1-3, with TRBD1 matching 10 bases. Germline V gene data show CDR1 as SGHAT and CDR2 as FQNNGV. V gave up 4 bases and J gave up 2 bases; unmatched junction bases: 2. The CDR3 totals 15 residues. The DNA read from the CDR3 is TGTGCCAGCAGCTATGGGACAGGGGCTGGAAACACC. Its translation is CASSYGTGAGNT. The CDR3 as a whole reads CASSYGTGAGNTIYF. Drawing the rest from reference TRBV11-2 and TRBJ1-3, the complete variable domain is EAGVAQSPRYKIIEKRQSVAFWCNPISGHATLYWYQQILGQGPKLLIQFQNNGVVDDSQLPKDRFSAERLKGVDSTLKIQPAKLEDSAVYLCASSYGTGAGNTIYFGEGSWLTVV.

This clone was recorded at least ten times. Read coverage stops 3 residues before the CDR3 terminus; the germline J gene supplies the remainder. The V gene is TRBV18, the J gene TRBJ2-3, with D hard to call. This CDR3 has 17 amino acids. The V gene's germline CDR1 is KGHSH and CDR2 LQKENI. The V gene lost 0 bases and the J gene lost 2 bases, with 15 bases spanning the gap. Partial CDR3 DNA: TGTGCCAGCTCACCACCTGGCAAGGGTGTGCCCACAGATACG. Amino acids: CASSPPGKGVPTDT. In full, the CDR3 is CASSPPGKGVPTDTQYF.

At least ten counts were recorded for this clone. The read falls 3 residues short of the CDR3 end, and the missing part is taken from the germline J gene. The gene calls are TRBV11-2 and TRBJ2-5; 7 positions match TRBD1. J lost 1 base, V lost 4 bases, and 3 bases had no gene match. This CDR3 region has 14 residues. Germline CDR1 and CDR2: SGHAT and FQNNGV. CDR3 sequence reads: CASSWGTVQETQYF. The sequenced part of the CDR3 DNA is TGTGCCAGCAGCTGGGGGACAGTCCAAGAGACC.

As concerns this clone: The CDR3 extends 3 residues past the end of the read, so its final part is completed from the germline J gene. The chain links TRBV2 to TRBJ1-5; possibly TRBD1 for D (6 bases). Trimming cost V 3 bases and J 2 bases, with 11 bases left between them. Germline V gene sequence: CDR1 SNHLY, CDR2 FYNNEI. This CDR3 spans 15 amino acids. The CDR3 bases that were read are TGTGCCAGCAGTGACGCGGGGGCGGGCAATCAGCCC. The encoded protein is CASSDAGAGNQP. The whole CDR3 sequence is CASSDAGAGNQPQHF.

This clone was seen ten or more times. The junction departs from the called germline gene at one end, perhaps through a read error. The CDR3 is cut off 3 residues early in the read; its end comes from the germline J gene. The chain links TRBV20-1 to TRBJ2-3, with 9 positions matching TRBD2. Germline V CDR1 and CDR2: DFQATT, SNEGSKA (reference sequence). The length of the CDR3 is 16 residues. The part of the CDR3 DNA that was read is TGCAGTGCTCCACGCGGGACTAGCTCCTACACAGGTACG. It yields the protein CSAPRGTSSYTGT. The whole CDR3 is CSAPRGTSSYTGTQYF.

This clone was picked up many times. The sequence runs out 3 residues before the end of the CDR3; the remainder is reconstructed from the germline J gene. The chain has TRBV5-1 and TRBJ2-7, with D possibly TRBD2 on 6 matching bases. Germline CDR1 is SGHRS and CDR2 is YFSETQ. Trimming removed 4 bases from V and 6 bases from J, with 26 bases in between. The CDR3 consists of 17 residues. The sequenced part of the CDR3 DNA is TGCGCCAGCAGCGCGGGACGGAAGGTTAGCGGTGGCGCCGAG. This translates into CASSAGRKVSGGAE. The whole CDR3 reads CASSAGRKVSGGAEQYF.

To note about this clone: One end of the junction does not line up with germline, which may come from a read error. The read finishes 3 residues shy of the CDR3 end, and the germline J gene is used to complete it. The chain recombines TRBV7-9 with TRBJ1-1; D call uncertain. The germline CDR1 and CDR2 sequences are SEHNR and FQNEAQ (reference sequence). CDR3 size: 11 residues. Incomplete CDR3 DNA: TGTTCCAGCAGCCCGGGGTCTGAA. Its translation is CSSSPGSE. The complete CDR3 reads CSSSPGSEAFF.

This clone was counted ten times or more. The CDR3 is cut off 3 residues early in the read; its end comes from the germline J gene. The chain combines TRBV14 with TRBJ2-7; no reliable D call. The V end lost 1 base, the J end lost 2 bases, and 6 bases lay between the germline ends. CDR3 length equals 13 residues. The germline V gene encodes CDR1 SGHDN and CDR2 FVKESK. The CDR3 here is CASSQVSTYEQYF. CDR3 bases read: TGTGCCAGCAGCCAAGTATCTACCTACGAG.